This T cell receptor (beta chain) stems from a study of CD8 T cells in Susac syndrome. RNA in amounts of about 0.45 to 1 ug was reverse transcribed with random hexamers. Amplification of TCR beta CDR3 across 54 Vbeta and 13 Jbeta was performed with immunoSEQ multiplex PCR. TCRdb reprocessed the immunoSEQ multiplex PCR reads with MiXCR, giving one entry per CDR3 protein. The data hold some 180,000 distinct CDR3 sequences, with approximately 93% observed a single time. V was trimmed by 0 bases and J by 7 bases, leaving 22 bases between them. The CDR3 is 16 residues long. CDR1 GTSNPN and CDR2 SVGIG come from the germline V gene (reference sequence). Overall study findings and caveats: As acknowledged by the study, its TCR sequencing and HLA analysis included a relatively small number of individuals.

Details on this clonotype: Antigen unknown.

This receptor was obtained from a human donor in good health. The sample taken for sequencing was CD4+ T cells from PBMCs. The V and J genes are TRBV30 and TRBJ2-7, with D possibly matching TRBD2 (6 bases). For the CDR3, the DNA is TGTGCCTGGAGTGTAAAGGGAGCGGGCACGACGGGAGAGCAGTACTTC. It yields the protein CAWSVKGAGTTGEQYF.